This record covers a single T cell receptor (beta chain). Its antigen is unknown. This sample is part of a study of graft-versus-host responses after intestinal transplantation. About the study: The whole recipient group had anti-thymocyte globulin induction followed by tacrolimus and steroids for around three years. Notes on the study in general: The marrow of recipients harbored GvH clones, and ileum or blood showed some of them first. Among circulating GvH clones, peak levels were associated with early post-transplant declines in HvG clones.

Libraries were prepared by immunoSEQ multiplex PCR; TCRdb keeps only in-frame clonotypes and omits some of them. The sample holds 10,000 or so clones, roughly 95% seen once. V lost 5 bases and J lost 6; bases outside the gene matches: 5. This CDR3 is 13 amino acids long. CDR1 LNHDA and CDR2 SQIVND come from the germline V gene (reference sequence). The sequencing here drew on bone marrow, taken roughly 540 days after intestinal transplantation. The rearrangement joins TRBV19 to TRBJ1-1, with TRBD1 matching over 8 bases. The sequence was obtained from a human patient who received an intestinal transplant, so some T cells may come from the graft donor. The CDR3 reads CASSVQGDSEAFF. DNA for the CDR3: TGTGCCAGTAGTGTACAGGGGGACTCTGAAGCTTTCTTT.